Listed below are T cell receptor beta chains from one sample, sequenced in a study of beta chain features in type 1 diabetes. Assay: immunoSEQ multiplex PCR; the TCRdb copy retains only in-frame clones and omits some. The sample gives some 400,000 clones, over 12% of which show up once; under 0.02% is in the top ten. The sample consisted of naive CD4+ T cells from blood. The origin of the receptors is a woman under 30 in good health. Both conserved end residues are part of each CDR3. D genes are given only for firm matches. Where a row states a size, it is once, few, many or the class of an expanded clone; other rows omit it.

d_call j_call clone_size v_call cdr3_nt cdr3_aa
TRBD1 TRBJ1-2 . TRBV5-4 TGTGCCAGCAGGCCCACAGGGGCCCACGGCTATGGCTACACCTTC CASRPTGAHGYGYTF
. TRBJ2-6 . TRBV25-1 TGTGCCAGCAGTGATTCATGGGGAGGGGGGACCGGGGCCAACGTCCTGACTTTC CASSDSWGGGTGANVLTF
TRBD2 TRBJ2-4 . TRBV7-9 TGTGCCAGCAGCTTAGCCTTGGGACTAGCGGACAACATTCAGTACTTC CASSLALGLADNIQYF
TRBD1 TRBJ1-5 . TRBV27 TGTGCCAGCAGTCCCGGGACAGGGTTTCAGCCCCAGCATTTT CASSPGTGFQPQHF
. TRBJ2-1 . TRBV9 TGTGCCAGCAGCGTAGGTACTAGGGGGTACAATGAGCAGTTCTTC CASSVGTRGYNEQFF
TRBD1 TRBJ1-2 . TRBV27 TGTGCCAGCAGGTCCCCCAGGAAGGGGGCGCGGTACTATGGCTACACCTTC CASRSPRKGARYYGYTF
TRBD1 TRBJ2-3 . TRBV5-1 TGCGCCAGCAGCTTGGGACAGGGGGAAGATACGCAGTATTTT CASSLGQGEDTQYF
. TRBJ1-5 few TRBV28 TGTGCCAGCAGCCCCGTCGGGCAGCCCCAGCATTTT CASSPVGQPQHF
. TRBJ2-7 . TRBV7-9 TGTGCCAGCAGCCACCTGGGGGCAGGGCGGGAGCAGTACTTC CASSHLGAGREQYF
. TRBJ2-3 . TRBV10-3 TGTGCCATCAGTGATTTAGGGAGAAGGGAATTTAGCACAGATACGCAGTATTTT CAISDLGRREFSTDTQYF
. TRBJ2-4 . TRBV29-1 TGCAGCGTGTACAAAAACATTCAGTACTTC CSVYKNIQYF
TRBD2 TRBJ2-1 few TRBV9 TGTGCCAGCAGCACCCGCCCCGGGACTAGTTCCTGGCAGTTCTTC CASSTRPGTSSWQFF
TRBD1 TRBJ2-6 . TRBV27 TGTGCCAGCAGTCTCGGGACAGGTCTCTCTGGGGCCAACGTCCTGACTTTC CASSLGTGLSGANVLTF
TRBD1 TRBJ1-2 few TRBV29-1 TGCAGCGCCGGGACAGGTCTTAACTATGGCTACACCTTC CSAGTGLNYGYTF
. TRBJ1-2 . TRBV28 TGTGCCAGCATGTCAGCGACAGTTAACTATGGCTACACCTTC CASMSATVNYGYTF
. TRBJ1-1 few TRBV7-9 TGTGCCAGCAGCCCGAGTCATCAACCTAACACTGAAGCTTTCTTT CASSPSHQPNTEAFF
TRBD2 TRBJ2-3 few TRBV7-9 TGTGCCAGCAGCTTAGAAGCGGGAGTAACAGATACGCAGTATTTT CASSLEAGVTDTQYF
TRBD2 TRBJ2-3 . TRBV7-9 TGTGCCAGCAGTCCAGGATATCAACTAGCGGCTAGCACAGATACGCAGTATTTT CASSPGYQLAASTDTQYF
. TRBJ2-7 . TRBV7-9 TGTGCCAGCAGCTTGCAGGGGACCTACGAGCAGTACTTC CASSLQGTYEQYF
. TRBJ1-1 few TRBV20-1 TGCAGTGCTACCCAGGGCTTTCGGGCTTTCTTT CSATQGFRAFF
TRBD1 TRBJ1-1 few TRBV10-3 TGTGCCATCAGGCCGGGACAGACGAACACTGAAGCTTTCTTT CAIRPGQTNTEAFF
. TRBJ1-4 . TRBV30 TGTGCCTGGAGTAATTATTTCAGGGAAGTTGAAAAACTGTTTTTT CAWSNYFREVEKLFF